These 7 T cell receptor beta chains were sequenced from one sample in a study of persistence of HIV-infected CD4 T cells. No antigens are known for them. The immunoSEQ assay was version 4, run in survey mode. Method: immunoSEQ multiplex PCR; TCRdb's copy keeps in-frame clones and lacks some. The sample lists about 40,000 clones, approximately 78% occurring once. Overlapping HIV-1 Gag 15-mer peptides at 0.85 to 1 ug per peptide per mL were used. Memory cells lacking CD40L and CD69 with high CD45RO were sorted. The source was CD4+ T cells sorted from PBMCs after roughly 17-hour stimulation, collected from a patient who received antiretroviral therapy. Source of these receptors: an adult man with HIV who was CMV-seropositive.

J is TRBJ2-3 and V is TRBV5-4; D gene unclear. The CDR3 runs 15 residues. CDR1 and CDR2 (germline): SGHNT, YYREEE (reference sequence). V gave up 4 bases and J gave up 0 bases, with 12 bases separating them. CDR3 nucleotides: TGTGCCAGCAGCCCACGGACGGGTAGCACAGATACGCAGTATTTT. This codes for CASSPRTGSTDTQYF. The full variable domain, in which reference TRBV5-4 and TRBJ2-3 provide the parts outside the CDR3, is ETGVTQSPTHLIKTRGQQVTLRCSSQSGHNTVSWYQQALGQGPQFIFQYYREEENGRGNFPPRFSGLQFPNYSSELNVNALELDDSALYLCASSPRTGSTDTQYFGPGTRLTVL.

This clone has a handful of counts. This CDR3 is CASSPGQGIYGYTF. The CDR3 DNA reads as TGTGCCAGCAGCCCTGGACAGGGGATCTATGGCTACACCTTC. This chain connects TRBV6-6 to TRBJ1-2; 9 bases match TRBD1. The CDR3 spans 14 residues. Looked up from germline, CDR1 is MNHNY and CDR2 is SVGAGI (reference sequence). The junction had 6 bases not matched to a gene; V was cut back by 6 bases and J by 4 bases.

CDR3 sequence (DNA): TGTGCCAGCTCACCACCCCTGGGGAGGAACACTGAAGCTTTCTTT. This gives the protein CASSPPLGRNTEAFF. V usage is TRBV18 and J usage is TRBJ1-1; D is undetermined. Looked up from germline, CDR1 is KGHSH and CDR2 is LQKENI. Trimming shortened V by 0 bases and J by 1 base, and 9 bases separated the two germline ends. The CDR3 is 15 amino acids.

This chain connects TRBV19 to TRBJ1-6, with 11 bases that match TRBD1. CDR1 and CDR2 (germline): LNHDA, SQIVND (reference sequence). J lost 7 bases, V lost 5 bases, and 7 bases had no gene match. CDR3 length: 16 residues. The CDR3 loop reads CASSQGQGARNSPLHF. The CDR3 DNA follows: TGTGCCAGTAGTCAAGGACAGGGGGCAAGAAATTCACCCCTCCACTTT. Looking up the rest from reference TRBV19 and TRBJ1-6 gives the full variable domain: DGGITQSPKYLFRKEGQNVTLSCEQNLNHDAMYWYRQDPGQGLRLIYYSQIVNDFQKGDIAEGYSVSREKKESFPLTVTSAQKNPTAFYLCASSQGQGARNSPLHFGNGTRLTVT.

The V and J genes are TRBV6-5 and TRBJ2-5, with 9 bases that match TRBD2. Per germline, CDR1 MNHEY and CDR2 SVGAGI. There are 16 residues in the CDR3. V shed 2 bases and J 5 bases; nucleotides not matched to a gene: 9. The CDR3 loop reads CASSYSWRGGGETQYF. In DNA form, the CDR3 reads TGTGCCAGCAGTTACAGCTGGCGGGGGGGCGGGGAGACCCAGTACTTC.

The chain combines TRBV19 with TRBJ1-2; D is unresolved. The germline V gene has CDR1 LNHDA and CDR2 SQIVND (reference sequence). The CDR3 length is 12 residues. V was pared by 6 bases and J by 8 bases, with 13 bases between. DNA for the CDR3: TGTGCCAGTAGCCTAGTTGGACGCGGCTACACCTTC. This encodes CASSLVGRGYTF.

The rearrangement uses TRBV6-5 and TRBJ1-1; the D gene is possibly TRBD1 (5 bases). Deletions cut 8 bases from V and 1 base from J, with 14 bases between. CDR3 size: 14 residues. Germline V gene lookup returns CDR1 MNHEY and CDR2 SVGAGI. CDR3 bases: TGTGCCAGCCGTAGAGGGAGGGGGAACACTGAAGCTTTCTTT. Translated: CASRRGRGNTEAFF.